The 29 T cell receptor beta chains below were found in one sample sequenced in a study of shared clonotypes between healthy human individuals. TCRdb's table, derived via immunoSEQ multiplex PCR, lists solely in-frame clones and lacks some. This sample has 2 million to 3 million clones, with 93% found just once. Sequences were obtained from naive CD4+ T cells from PBMCs. The subset denotes: CD45RA+ positively selected. The receptor set was obtained from a young man in good health. Some clones in this sample may be carry-over from other donors' samples.

The chain has TRBV6-1 and TRBJ1-5; 9 bases agree with TRBD1. After removal of 7 bases from V and 3 bases from J, the junction contained 7 bases not matched to a gene. Germline V gives CDR1 MNHNS, CDR2 SASEGT. This CDR3 has 15 amino acids. The CDR3 here is CASIPRTGANQPQHF. The CDR3 DNA is TGTGCCAGCATTCCCCGGACAGGGGCCAATCAGCCCCAGCATTTT.

The rearrangement links TRBV7-9 to TRBJ2-2; TRBD2 matches at 7 bases. Trimming cost V 1 base and J 5 bases; bases outside gene matches: 10. The CDR3 consists of 17 residues. Germline lookup yields CDR1 SEHNR and CDR2 FQNEAQ (reference sequence). CDR3: CASSLVSGIRETGELFF. CDR3 in DNA: TGTGCCAGCAGCTTAGTCAGCGGGATCCGGGAAACCGGGGAGCTGTTTTTT.

To note about this clone: The junction does not match germline at one end; this may be a read error. This chain links TRBV28 with TRBJ2-5; TRBD2 matches 8 bases. Germline lookup yields CDR1 MDHEN and CDR2 SYDVKM. The CDR3 runs to 15 residues. In nucleotides, the CDR3 is TGTGCCAGCAGGGCTATACGGGAGGGCCAAAAGACCCAGTACTTC. Encoded protein: CASRAIREGQKTQYF.

This clone was detected once. The rearrangement joins TRBV5-6 to TRBJ1-2, with D possibly being TRBD1 (5 bases). The CDR3 is made up of 14 amino acids. Germline V gene lookup returns CDR1 SGHDT and CDR2 YYEEEE. Trimming stripped 0 bases from V and 6 bases from J, with 12 bases between. CDR3 residues: CASSLGGVPDGYTF. As DNA, the CDR3 is TGTGCCAGCAGCTTGGGAGGGGTGCCTGATGGCTACACCTTC.

The chain has TRBV11-3 and TRBJ2-1, with TRBD2 matching 7 bases. J was trimmed by 5 bases and V by 1 base; bases with no gene match: 5. CDR1 and CDR2 (germline): SGHNT, YENEEA. The CDR3 contains 15 residues. The DNA for the CDR3 is TGTGCCAGCAGCTTAGGGCCTAGCGGTGACAATGAGCAGTTCTTC. This encodes CASSLGPSGDNEQFF.

This chain links TRBV19 with TRBJ2-3, with D uncertain. Germline lookup yields CDR1 LNHDA and CDR2 SQIVND (reference sequence). V was pared by 3 bases and J by 0 bases, with 7 bases between. CDR3 size: 14 residues. The CDR3 region is CASSIGQSTDTQYF. CDR3 DNA: TGTGCCAGTAGTATCGGCCAGAGCACAGATACGCAGTATTTT.

The rearrangement links TRBV6-6 to TRBJ2-5; the D is unclear. Germline CDR1 and CDR2: MNHNY and SVGAGI (reference sequence). V was pared by 1 base and J by 9 bases, with 6 bases between. The CDR3 runs 11 residues. The DNA of the CDR3 is TGTGCCAGCAGTTACTTCGGGCCCCAGTACTTC. Translation: CASSYFGPQYF.

The chain uses TRBV20-1 and TRBJ2-1; TRBD2 aligns across 8 bases. Germline V gene sequence: CDR1 DFQATT, CDR2 SNEGSKA (reference sequence). This CDR3 has 10 amino acids. V shed 2 bases, J shed 16 bases, and the junction held 4 bases outside the gene matches. CDR3 sequence reads: CSARREGPFF. The CDR3 DNA follows: TGCAGTGCTAGACGGGAGGGCCCCTTCTTC.

Only one count was recorded for this clone. The chain links TRBV27 to TRBJ1-1; the D is unclear. With 3 bases removed from V and 4 bases from J, the gap between germline ends came to 15 bases. The CDR3 spans 15 residues. Germline V CDR1 and CDR2: MNHEY, SMNVEV (reference sequence). The CDR3 nucleotides are TGTGCCAGCAGTTTGACGAGCGGGGTGGGCACTGAAGCTTTCTTT. Translating it yields CASSLTSGVGTEAFF.

The J gene is TRBJ2-7, the V gene TRBV28; 10 nucleotides match TRBD1. The CDR3 is 14 residues long. Germline V gene data show CDR1 as MDHEN and CDR2 as SYDVKM. J lost 6 bases, V lost 6 bases, and 8 bases had no gene match. CDR3 region: CASRSDRGVPEQYF. Here the CDR3 DNA reads TGTGCCAGCAGATCGGACAGGGGGGTTCCCGAGCAGTACTTC.

The rearrangement uses TRBV5-1 and TRBJ1-4; D uncertain. Germline V CDR1 and CDR2: SGHRS, YFSETQ. V was clipped by 1 base and J by 12 bases, with 13 bases between them. This CDR3 region has 13 residues. CDR3 in DNA: TGCGCCAGCAGCTTGATAGGACCCGGGGAACTGTTTTTT. As protein: CASSLIGPGELFF.

The V and J genes are TRBV9 and TRBJ2-2; TRBD2 aligns across 14 bases. Germline trimming cut 4 bases from V and 6 bases from J; bases unmatched to any gene: 5. Germline-derived CDR1 and CDR2 are SGDLS and YYNGEE. The CDR3 length is 16 residues. Here the CDR3 reads CASSSTSGRAPGELFF. CDR3 bases: TGTGCCAGCAGCTCGACTAGCGGGAGGGCCCCCGGGGAGCTGTTTTTT.

CDR3 residues: CASSEFKAGDYTDTQYF. The CDR3 bases are TGTGCCAGCAGTGAATTCAAAGCGGGGGATTACACAGATACGCAGTATTTT. J is TRBJ2-3 and V is TRBV25-1; 8 bases agree with TRBD2. Germline-derived CDR1 and CDR2 are MGHDK and SYGVNS. V lost 1 base and J lost 2; bases outside the gene matches: 8. The CDR3 loop spans 17 amino acids.

This rearrangement joins TRBV5-1 to TRBJ1-1; 7 nucleotides line up with TRBD1. The germline gives CDR1 SGHRS, CDR2 YFSETQ. This CDR3 is 16 amino acids long. V was clipped by 4 bases and J by 0 bases; unmatched bases: 9. CDR3 sequence reads: CASSQGQRRVNTEAFF. The CDR3 DNA is TGCGCCAGCAGCCAGGGACAGAGGAGAGTGAACACTGAAGCTTTCTTT. The full variable domain, rest sourced from reference TRBV5-1 and TRBJ1-1, is KAGVTQTPRYLIKTRGQQVTLSCSPISGHRSVSWYQQTPGQGLQFLFEYFSETQRNKGNFPGRFSGRQFSNSRSEMNVSTLELGDSALYLCASSQGQRRVNTEAFFGQGTRLTVV.

The genes are TRBV6-1 and TRBJ2-1; D gene unclear. The CDR3 runs 12 residues. The V and J ends lost 2 bases and 9 bases respectively, with 8 bases between them. Germline CDR1 and CDR2: MNHNS and SASEGT. CDR3 DNA sequence: TGTGCCAGCAGTGAACCCAGGTTTGAGCAGTTCTTC. It is translated as CASSEPRFEQFF.

The chain carries TRBV27 and TRBJ1-6, with D maybe TRBD1 (5 bases). This CDR3 is built from 18 residues. Germline CDR1 reads MNHEY; CDR2 reads SMNVEV (reference sequence). Trimming left V 5 bases short and J 0 bases short, with 17 bases between. CDR3 sequence: CASSQYRRTNSYNSPLHF. For the CDR3, the DNA is TGTGCCAGCAGTCAATACAGGAGAACGAACTCCTATAATTCACCCCTCCACTTT.

V and J are TRBV6-1 and TRBJ2-5; 7 bases map to TRBD2. J was trimmed by 5 bases and V by 4 bases; bases with no gene match: 13. The germline V gene has CDR1 MNHNS and CDR2 SASEGT. The CDR3 extends over 16 amino acids. The CDR3 loop reads CASSVSGAVRLETQYF. The CDR3 DNA reads TGTGCCAGCAGTGTAAGCGGGGCCGTTCGATTGGAGACCCAGTACTTC.

The chain joins TRBV9 to TRBJ1-4; D is possibly TRBD1 (6 bases). CDR1 and CDR2 from the germline V gene are SGDLS and YYNGEE. V shed 4 bases and J shed 5 bases, with 12 bases lying between them. This CDR3 region has 14 residues. CDR3 nucleotide sequence: TGTGCCAGCAGCTATGGCACAGGGAATGAAAAACTGTTTTTT. It codes for CASSYGTGNEKLFF.

With regard to this clone: At one end, the junction sequence differs from germline, possibly due to a read error. The chain couples TRBV12-5 to TRBJ1-1; D is undetermined. Germline assignment: CDR1 LGHNT and CDR2 FRNRAP. The CDR3 covers 17 residues. CDR3 coding DNA: TGTGCTAGTGATTTGGTACCGGAGGGCGGGGTGAACACTGAAGCTTTCTTT. Translating it yields CASDLVPEGGVNTEAFF.

The J gene is TRBJ1-2, the V gene TRBV14, with a weak D call TRBD1 (5 bases). This CDR3 has 15 amino acids. Per germline, CDR1 SGHDN and CDR2 FVKESK. With 0 bases removed from V and 5 bases from J, the gap between germline ends came to 13 bases. CDR3 DNA: TGTGCCAGCAGCCAAGATCACTCGGGGGGGTATGGCTACACCTTC. Its translation: CASSQDHSGGYGYTF.

The genes are TRBV5-1 and TRBJ2-7; D perhaps matches TRBD1 (6 bases). From germline, CDR1 is SGHRS and CDR2 YFSETQ. CDR3 length equals 16 residues. Trimming removed 3 bases at V and 2 bases at J, with 18 bases between. The CDR3 protein is CASSSPLGTGTYEQYF. The DNA for the CDR3 is TGCGCCAGCAGCTCGCCCCTTGGAACAGGGACCTACGAGCAGTACTTC.

The DNA of the CDR3 is TGTGCCAGCAGCTTTGGGGGGTCATGGGGCTACACCTTC. Amino acids: CASSFGGSWGYTF. The V call is TRBV5-8, the J call TRBJ1-2; D may be TRBD1 (5 bases). The germline gives CDR1 SGHTS, CDR2 YDEGEE. Trimming removed 2 bases at V and 8 bases at J, with 13 bases between. The CDR3 loop spans 13 amino acids.

The rearrangement joins TRBV2 to TRBJ1-4, with 7 positions matching TRBD1. Germline V gene sequence: CDR1 SNHLY, CDR2 FYNNEI. V lost 7 bases, J lost 6 bases, and 11 bases stayed unmatched. The CDR3 spans 15 residues. CDR3 nucleotide sequence: TGTGCCAGCACCCGAAACAGGGGCGGCTATGAAAAACTGTTTTTT. Translating it yields CASTRNRGGYEKLFF.

CDR3 region: CASSQWVGAGSEQYF. The CDR3 region has the DNA TGCGCCAGCAGCCAGTGGGTAGGGGCCGGTAGCGAGCAGTACTTC. This chain uses TRBV4-1 with TRBJ2-7; maybe TRBD1 (5 bases). The CDR3 sequence is 15 residues long. Germline V gives CDR1 MGHRA, CDR2 YSYEKL. Trimming removed 3 bases from V and 6 bases from J, with 18 bases in between.

As for this clone: One end of the junction varies from germline; a read error may be responsible. The CDR3 bases are TGTGTCAGCAGTAACAGGCAGTACGAGCAGTACTTC. It encodes CVSSNRQYEQYF. This chain links TRBV28 with TRBJ2-7, with D tentatively TRBD1 (5 bases). The CDR3 has 12 residues. Germline V gene data show CDR1 as MDHEN and CDR2 as SYDVKM.

The CDR3 spells CANPTEAFF. The CDR3 DNA sequence: TGTGCCAACCCCACTGAAGCTTTCTTT. The chain recombines TRBV11-2 with TRBJ1-1; the D is unclear. The CDR3 consists of 9 residues. The germline V and J ends were trimmed by 10 bases and 4 bases, with 4 bases remaining between them. Germline CDR1 reads SGHAT; CDR2 reads FQNNGV.

The chain is built from TRBV6-1 and TRBJ1-4; weak D call: TRBD1 (6 bases). V was clipped by 3 bases and J by 10 bases, with 15 bases between them. From germline, CDR1 is MNHNS and CDR2 SASEGT. The CDR3 runs 14 residues. The CDR3 sequence is CASSEQGRIGKLFF. The DNA of the CDR3 is TGTGCCAGCAGTGAGCAGGGGCGAATAGGAAAACTGTTTTTT.

This chain joins TRBV4-1 and TRBJ2-1; D is ambiguous. CDR3 length equals 15 residues. V was shortened by 1 base and J by 7 bases, with 14 bases between the two germline ends. The germline V gene has CDR1 MGHRA and CDR2 YSYEKL. The CDR3 loop reads CASSQGALGKNEQFF. CDR3 sequence (DNA): TGCGCCAGCAGCCAAGGTGCACTGGGTAAGAATGAGCAGTTCTTC.

CDR3 in amino acids: CASSVEPEDTQYF. The CDR3 bases are TGTGCCAGCAGCGTAGAACCGGAGGATACGCAGTATTTT. This rearrangement joins TRBV9 to TRBJ2-3; D gene uncertain. Germline V gene lookup returns CDR1 SGDLS and CDR2 YYNGEE. Trimming pared 0 bases from V and 6 bases from J, leaving 8 bases between. This CDR3 comprises 13 residues.